What follows are 13 T cell receptor beta chains derived from one specimen sequenced in a study of blood T cell repertoires in COVID-19. Sequencing used immunoSEQ multiplex PCR; TCRdb keeps in-frame clones, though not all of them. The table lists about 200,000 clones, 85% to 90% of them singletons. The sequencing input was peripheral blood. These receptors came from a man in his forties or fifties with acute or convalescent COVID-19.

The chain couples TRBV4-1 to TRBJ2-7; 7 bases align to TRBD1. V lost 4 bases, J lost 4 bases, and 7 bases stayed unmatched. Germline V CDR1 and CDR2: MGHRA, YSYEKL. CDR3 length equals 14 residues. The CDR3 DNA sequence: TGCGCCAGCAGCCCGACAGGGTACGGTTACGAGCAGTACTTC. It specifies CASSPTGYGYEQYF.

This chain joins TRBV11-3 and TRBJ2-3, with 8 bases matching TRBD1. The ends lost 5 bases at V and 1 base at J; junction bases unmatched: 5. This CDR3 has 15 amino acids. Germline V lookup: CDR1 SGHNT, CDR2 YENEEA. CDR3 sequence (DNA): TGTGCCAGCAGCGTGACAGGGGACGGCACAGATACGCAGTATTTT. This translates into CASSVTGDGTDTQYF.

This chain links TRBV9 with TRBJ2-1; 7 bases fit TRBD1. The germline CDR1 and CDR2 sequences are SGDLS and YYNGEE. V dropped 0 bases and J dropped 5; count of bases not matched to a gene: 2. The CDR3 extends over 14 amino acids. The CDR3 nucleotides read TGTGCCAGCAGCGTAGTGGGACAGAACAATGAGCAGTTCTTC. Its protein product is CASSVVGQNNEQFF.

This clone was seen a single time. The V call is TRBV7-9, the J call TRBJ2-3, with a tentative D call TRBD2 (6 bases). Germline CDR1 reads SEHNR; CDR2 reads FQNEAQ (reference sequence). With 3 bases removed from V and 1 base from J, the gap between germline ends came to 14 bases. This CDR3 comprises 16 residues. CDR3 amino acids: CASSLEGRTRTDTQYF. Here the CDR3 DNA reads TGTGCCAGCAGCTTGGAGGGACGGACCCGCACAGATACGCAGTATTTT.

The V and J genes are TRBV30 and TRBJ2-2, with D perhaps matching TRBD2 (5 bases). The CDR3 contains 12 residues. V shed 5 bases and J shed 7 bases, with 11 bases lying between them. The germline V gene has CDR1 GTSNPN and CDR2 SVGIG (reference sequence). The CDR3 region is CAWGLIVGELFF. The CDR3, as DNA: TGTGCCTGGGGACTTATTGTCGGGGAGCTGTTTTTT.

The CDR3 DNA is TGCGCCAGCAGCCAGGAATCAGAAGATGAAAAACTGTTTTTT. Translating it yields CASSQESEDEKLFF. J is TRBJ1-4 and V is TRBV5-1; no firm D call. V lost 4 bases and J 6 bases, leaving 13 bases between the germline ends. Germline CDR1 SGHRS, CDR2 YFSETQ. CDR3 size: 14 residues.

The gene calls are TRBV4-1 and TRBJ2-6, with 9 bases matching TRBD1. The length of the CDR3 is 20 residues. CDR1 is MGHRA and CDR2 is YSYEKL in the germline V gene. J was trimmed by 0 bases and V by 1 base; bases with no gene match: 10. This chain's CDR3 is CASSQGPGTGIISGANVLTF. Written as DNA, the CDR3 is TGCGCCAGCAGCCAAGGCCCAGGGACAGGGATAATCTCTGGGGCCAACGTCCTGACTTTC.

In this sample, this clone turned up a few times. The chain is built from TRBV5-1 and TRBJ2-2, with TRBD1 matching 8 bases. Germline assignment: CDR1 SGHRS and CDR2 YFSETQ. The V gene end was trimmed by 7 bases and the J gene end by 5 bases; junction bases not matched to a gene: 7. There are 14 residues in the CDR3. CDR3 nucleotide sequence: TGCGCCAGCCGGAAGACAGGGGAGACCGGGGAGCTGTTTTTT. Translation: CASRKTGETGELFF. The full variable domain, with the rest looked up from reference TRBV5-1 and TRBJ2-2, is KAGVTQTPRYLIKTRGQQVTLSCSPISGHRSVSWYQQTPGQGLQFLFEYFSETQRNKGNFPGRFSGRQFSNSRSEMNVSTLELGDSALYLCASRKTGETGELFFGEGSRLTVL.

This chain links TRBV6-5 with TRBJ1-1; TRBD1 might be the D (6 bases). The V end was cut by 0 bases, the J end by 1 base, with 12 bases between. Germline CDR1 reads MNHEY; CDR2 reads SVGAGI. The CDR3 length is 16 residues. CDR3 loop: CASSYSIGTTNTEAFF. In DNA form, the CDR3 reads TGTGCCAGCAGTTACTCGATCGGGACAACGAACACTGAAGCTTTCTTT.

Only one count was recorded for this clone. The chain combines TRBV25-1 with TRBJ1-5; D perhaps matches TRBD1 (5 bases). This CDR3 region has 15 residues. The germline V gene has CDR1 MGHDK and CDR2 SYGVNS. V was pared by 5 bases and J by 3 bases, with 14 bases between. CDR3 protein: CASSSLTEPNQPQHF. The CDR3 coding sequence is TGTGCCAGCAGTTCTTTGACAGAGCCCAATCAGCCCCAGCATTTT.

This rearrangement joins TRBV7-2 to TRBJ1-2; 10 nucleotides match TRBD1. The CDR3 spans 16 residues. J gave up 4 bases and V 2 bases, and 7 bases lay outside the gene matches. The germline CDR1 and CDR2 sequences are SGHTA and FQGNSA. The CDR3 DNA follows: TGTGCCAGCAGCTTAAGGGACAGGGGATCCCTCTATGGCTACACCTTC. This encodes CASSLRDRGSLYGYTF. The full variable domain, in which reference TRBV7-2 and TRBJ1-2 provide the parts outside the CDR3, is GAGVSQSPSNKVTEKGKDVELRCDPISGHTALYWYRQSLGQGLEFLIYFQGNSAPDKSGLPSDRFSAERTGGSVSTLTIQRTQQEDSAVYLCASSLRDRGSLYGYTFGSGTRLTVV.

The chain joins TRBV9 to TRBJ1-3; tentative D call: TRBD1 (5 bases). V shed 0 bases and J shed 1 base, with 5 bases lying between them. CDR1 is SGDLS and CDR2 is YYNGEE in the germline V gene. The CDR3 contains 14 residues. CDR3 in amino acids: CASSVDRSGNTIYF. CDR3 sequence (DNA): TGTGCCAGCAGCGTAGACAGGTCTGGAAACACCATATATTTT.

The rearrangement joins TRBV18 to TRBJ2-1; maybe TRBD1 (6 bases). Germline CDR1 and CDR2: KGHSH and LQKENI. Trimming took off 5 bases at V and 0 bases at J, with 14 bases between the two ends. The CDR3 is 16 residues long. The CDR3 coding sequence is TGTGCCAGCTCAGGCAACAGGGAAAGCTCCTACAATGAGCAGTTCTTC. Protein: CASSGNRESSYNEQFF.